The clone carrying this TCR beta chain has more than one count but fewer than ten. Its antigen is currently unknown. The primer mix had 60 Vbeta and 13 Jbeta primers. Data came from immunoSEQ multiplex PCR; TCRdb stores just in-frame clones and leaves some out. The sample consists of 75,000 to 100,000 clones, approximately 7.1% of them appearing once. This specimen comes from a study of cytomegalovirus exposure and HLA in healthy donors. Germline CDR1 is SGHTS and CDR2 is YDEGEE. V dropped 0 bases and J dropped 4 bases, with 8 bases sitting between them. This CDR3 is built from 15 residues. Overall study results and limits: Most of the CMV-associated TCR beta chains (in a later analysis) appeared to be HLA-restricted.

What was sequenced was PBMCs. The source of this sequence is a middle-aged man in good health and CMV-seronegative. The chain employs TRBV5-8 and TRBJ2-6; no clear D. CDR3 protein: CASSLGLRGANVLTF. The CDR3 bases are TGTGCCAGCAGCTTGGGGCTGAGGGGGGCCAACGTCCTGACTTTC.